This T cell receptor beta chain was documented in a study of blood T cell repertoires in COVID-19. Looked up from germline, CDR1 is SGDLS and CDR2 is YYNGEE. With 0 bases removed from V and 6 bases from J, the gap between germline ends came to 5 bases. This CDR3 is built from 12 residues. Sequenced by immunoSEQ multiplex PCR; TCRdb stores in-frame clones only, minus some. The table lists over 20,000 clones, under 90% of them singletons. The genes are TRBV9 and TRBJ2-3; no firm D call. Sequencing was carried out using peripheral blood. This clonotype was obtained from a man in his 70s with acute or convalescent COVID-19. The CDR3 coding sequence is TGTGCCAGCAGCGTAGGGCACGATACGCAGTATTTT. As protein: CASSVGHDTQYF.